These T cell receptor beta chains were read from a single sample in a study of Ad26.COV2.S vaccination and SARS-CoV-2 variants. The table came from immunoSEQ multiplex PCR; TCRdb's copy has only in-frame clones and leaves some out. The data contain under 600,000 clones, 80% to 90% of them singletons. Sequencing was performed on peripheral blood, taken in a trial of Ad26.COV2.S vaccine versus placebo. The receptors originated from a person aged 18-65 years who received the Ad26.COV2.S COVID-19 vaccine or a placebo. Both conserved end residues are part of each CDR3. D genes are given only for firm matches. Where a row states a size, it is once, few, many or the class of an expanded clone; other rows omit it.

d_call	v_call	clone_size	j_call	cdr3_nt	cdr3_aa
TRBD2	TRBV7-3	NA	TRBJ2-1	TGTGCCAGCAGCTCTCCGGGACTAGGGGCGCAGTTCTTC	CASSSPGLGAQFF
NA	TRBV30	NA	TRBJ1-2	TGTGCCTGGGCCCCAATCTATGGCTACACCTTC	CAWAPIYGYTF
NA	TRBV7-2	NA	TRBJ2-3	TGTGCCAGCAGTCGAACCGTGAGCGAGGCTTTCACAGATACGCAGTATTTT	CASSRTVSEAFTDTQYF
NA	TRBV12-3/TRBV12-4	NA	TRBJ1-6	TGTGCCAGCAGTCGAGGGGGTAATTCACCCCTCCACTTT	CASSRGGNSPLHF
TRBD1	TRBV25-1	NA	TRBJ2-1	TGTGCCAGCAGTGATGGGACAGGGGGCTTTCATGAGCAGTTCTTC	CASSDGTGGFHEQFF
TRBD1	TRBV5-1	NA	TRBJ1-4	TGCGCCAGCAGCTTGAGGGGGCTCGCAACTAATGAAAAACTGTTTTTT	CASSLRGLATNEKLFF
NA	TRBV29-1	few	TRBJ1-2	TGCAGCGTTGTAAGGGCTAGGGGCTATGGCTACACCTTC	CSVVRARGYGYTF
NA	TRBV7-2	NA	TRBJ1-2	TGTGCCAGCAGCTTAGTAACCGGCAGCTATGGCTACACCTTC	CASSLVTGSYGYTF
NA	TRBV6-5	NA	TRBJ1-4	TGTGCCAGCGGCGCACAAGGGATTAATGAAAAACTGTTTTTT	CASGAQGINEKLFF
NA	TRBV28	NA	TRBJ2-1	TGTGCCAGCAGGGGGTTTTTGGACAATGAGCAGTTCTTC	CASRGFLDNEQFF
TRBD1	TRBV6-2/TRBV6-3	NA	TRBJ1-5	TGTGCCAGCAGTTCCCAATTACAGGGGGTCCATCAGCCCCAGCATTTT	CASSSQLQGVHQPQHF
TRBD1	TRBV3-1/TRBV3-2	NA	TRBJ1-4	TGTGCCAGCAGCCAAGACCAGGACAGGGGTCTGGAAAAACTGTTTTTT	CASSQDQDRGLEKLFF
NA	TRBV2	NA	TRBJ1-4	TGTGCCAGCAAGCGGGGTTTTAATGAAAAACTGTTTTTT	CASKRGFNEKLFF
NA	TRBV19	NA	TRBJ2-7	TGTGCCAGTAGTCCCCGTGCGCCCTTCGGATCCTACGAGCAGTACTTC	CASSPRAPFGSYEQYF
NA	TRBV4-1	many	TRBJ1-5	TGCGCCAGCAGCCAAGATGGCTTAGGGATGCCCCAGCATTTT	CASSQDGLGMPQHF
NA	TRBV7-8	NA	TRBJ2-3	TGTGCCAGCATCCCGGGTGGAGGCACAGATACGCAGTATTTT	CASIPGGGTDTQYF
TRBD2	TRBV7-8	NA	TRBJ2-5	TGTGCCATCCGGCCCGGACGGGGCGGGAGGGCCGGGGAGACCCAGTACTTC	CAIRPGRGGRAGETQYF
TRBD1	TRBV7-4	NA	TRBJ1-5	TGTGCCAGCATCACCGGGACAGTGATACATAGCAATCAGCCCCAGCATTTT	CASITGTVIHSNQPQHF
TRBD1	TRBV6-4	NA	TRBJ1-2	TGTGCCAGCAGCTCCCAGGGGGGACAGCGCTATGGCTACACCTTC	CASSSQGGQRYGYTF
NA	TRBV5-6	NA	TRBJ1-2	TGTGCCAGCAGCTCCCCATGGGACCAGGTCAATGGCTACACCTTC	CASSSPWDQVNGYTF
TRBD1	TRBV5-4	NA	TRBJ1-2	TGTGCCAGCAGCTTGGTAGACAGGGGCTATGGCTACACCTTC	CASSLVDRGYGYTF
TRBD1	TRBV19	NA	TRBJ1-2	TGTGCCAGTAGTTCCGGGACAGCCTATGGCTACACCTTC	CASSSGTAYGYTF
NA	TRBV3-1/TRBV3-2	NA	TRBJ2-2	TGTGCCAGCAGCCAGACGGCCGGGGAGCTGTTTTTT	CASSQTAGELFF
NA	TRBV5-1	NA	TRBJ1-1	TGCGCCAGCAGCTTAAGGGTTCACTCTGAAGCTTTCTTT	CASSLRVHSEAFF
TRBD1	TRBV9	NA	TRBJ2-7	TGTGCCAGCAGCGTAGTGGCTTTACGGACAGGGTTGAGTTACGAGCAGTACTTC	CASSVVALRTGLSYEQYF
TRBD2	TRBV7-2	NA	TRBJ2-7	TGTGCCAGCAGCCCTTGGGAGGGCTTTTACGAGCAGTACTTC	CASSPWEGFYEQYF
NA	TRBV6-1	NA	TRBJ1-1	TGTGCCAGCAGTGAAGCGAAACCGGCGCTGAACACTGAAGCTTTCTTT	CASSEAKPALNTEAFF
NA	TRBV4-2	NA	TRBJ2-3	TGTGCCAGCAGCCAAGATCGGGGGACGGGGGCGAGCACAGATACGCAGTATTTT	CASSQDRGTGASTDTQYF
NA	TRBV5-1	NA	TRBJ2-1	TGCGCCAGCAGCTTGGGTCCGGCCAACAATGAGCAGTTCTTC	CASSLGPANNEQFF
TRBD2	TRBV30	NA	TRBJ2-1	TGTGCCTGGAGTATCGGACGGACTAGCTCCTACAATGAGCAGTTCTTC	CAWSIGRTSSYNEQFF
TRBD2	TRBV4-1	NA	TRBJ2-3	TGCGCCAGCAGCCAAGCCCTAGCGGACCTTGGGGGTGATACGCAGTATTTT	CASSQALADLGGDTQYF
TRBD2	TRBV19	NA	TRBJ2-1	TGTGCCAGTAGTACGGCCGGGAGGAAGTTCTTC	CASSTAGRKFF
NA	TRBV5-1	NA	TRBJ2-1	TGCGCCAGCAGCTTCGCCAGGGGCCCACAACACCTCTACAATGAGCAGTTCTTC	CASSFARGPQHLYNEQFF
NA	TRBV27	NA	TRBJ2-2	TGTGCCAGCAGTCGCCCCACCACTAGTACCACCGGGGAGCTGTTTTTT	CASSRPTTSTTGELFF
NA	TRBV2	NA	TRBJ1-6	TGTGCCAGCAAAGGTGGCAGCTCCTATAATTCACCCCTCCACTTT	CASKGGSSYNSPLHF
NA	TRBV2	NA	TRBJ2-5	TGTGCCAGCAGTGCGCGACAGGAGGTGGAGACCCAGTACTTC	CASSARQEVETQYF
NA	TRBV11-2	NA	TRBJ1-2	TGTGCCAGCAGCTTAGCTTTAGGGTTGGGCGGCTACACCTTC	CASSLALGLGGYTF
NA	TRBV20-1	NA	TRBJ1-1	TGCAGTGCTAGTCATCCAGGGAGACGGGACACTGAAGCTTTCTTT	CSASHPGRRDTEAFF
NA	TRBV14	NA	TRBJ1-2	TGTGCCAGCAGCCGACGCCACGAAACAGGGACCTATGGCTACACCTTC	CASSRRHETGTYGYTF
TRBD2	TRBV9	NA	TRBJ2-5	TGTGCCAGCAGCGTGGGACTAGCGGGGGCTACAGAGACCCAGTACTTC	CASSVGLAGATETQYF
NA	TRBV19	NA	TRBJ2-1	TGTGCCAGTAGTATCGGGTCGAAGTTATACAATGAGCAGTTCTTC	CASSIGSKLYNEQFF
TRBD2	TRBV28	NA	TRBJ2-3	TGTGCCAGCAATCCAAGCGGGAGGCACACAGATACGCAGTATTTT	CASNPSGRHTDTQYF
NA	TRBV5-8	NA	TRBJ2-1	TGTGCCAGCAGCAATCAACCGGGCTCCTATGGCGCTTACAATGAGCAGTTCTTC	CASSNQPGSYGAYNEQFF
NA	TRBV3-1/TRBV3-2	once	TRBJ2-7	TGTGCCAGCAGCCAACGGGGCTCCTACGAGCAGTACTTC	CASSQRGSYEQYF
NA	TRBV6-5	few	TRBJ1-1	TGTGCCAGCAGAGGACAGCTTCGGGCTTTCTTT	CASRGQLRAFF
NA	TRBV6-2/TRBV6-3	NA	TRBJ1-2	TGTGCCAGCAGTTACTCTTGGGAGAGCTATGGCTACACCTTC	CASSYSWESYGYTF
NA	TRBV30	NA	TRBJ2-3	TGTGCCTGGAGTGAGACTAGTGGCACAGATACGCAGTATTTT	CAWSETSGTDTQYF
NA	TRBV15	NA	TRBJ1-2	TGTGCCACCAGCAGAGGGGATAACTATGGCTACACCTTC	CATSRGDNYGYTF
NA	TRBV28	NA	TRBJ1-1	TGTGCCAGCAGAGAGTGGGGGGGGAACACTGAAGCTTTCTTT	CASREWGGNTEAFF
NA	TRBV11-3	NA	TRBJ1-1	TGTGCCAGCAGCCCGGGGGTGAACACTGAAGCTTTCTTT	CASSPGVNTEAFF
NA	TRBV5-1	many	TRBJ2-5	TGCGCCAGCAGCTTGGACCAAGAGACCCAGTACTTC	CASSLDQETQYF
NA	TRBV6-5	NA	TRBJ2-7	TGTGCCAGCAGGGCAGGGCCTATTTGGGACGAGCAGTACTTC	CASRAGPIWDEQYF